The 3 T cell receptor beta chains reported below all come from one sample, sequenced in a study of blood T cell repertoires in COVID-19. TCRdb keeps only in-frame clones here, not all; method: immunoSEQ multiplex PCR. This repertoire shows 300,000 to 400,000 clones, roughly 90% found once; its top ten account for 3% to 5%. The sequenced material came from PBMCs or T cells enriched from blood (not recorded which). These receptors all stem from a woman aged 30 to 39 who had been exposed to COVID-19.

Written as DNA, the CDR3 is TGCGCCAGCAGCTTGGGAGGAGATAATGAAAAACTGTTTTTT. Encoded protein: CASSLGGDNEKLFF. The chain combines TRBV5-1 with TRBJ1-4, with D unclear. CDR1 is SGHRS, CDR2 YFSETQ, per germline. Trimming removed 0 bases at V and 4 bases at J, with 7 bases between. The CDR3 is 14 amino acids. The whole variable domain, remainder taken from reference TRBV5-1 and TRBJ1-4, is KAGVTQTPRYLIKTRGQQVTLSCSPISGHRSVSWYQQTPGQGLQFLFEYFSETQRNKGNFPGRFSGRQFSNSRSEMNVSTLELGDSALYLCASSLGGDNEKLFFGSGTQLSVL.

This chain connects TRBV5-6 to TRBJ1-5; D perhaps matches TRBD1 (6 bases). V lost 1 base and J 4 bases, leaving 12 bases between the germline ends. Germline V gene sequence: CDR1 SGHDT, CDR2 YYEEEE. This CDR3 has 15 residues. The CDR3, as DNA: TGTGCCAGCAGCTTGAGACAGGAAGGTAATCAGCCCCAGCATTTT. It is translated as CASSLRQEGNQPQHF.

The chain joins TRBV7-7 to TRBJ2-3; 7 bases match TRBD1. V was pared by 5 bases and J by 4 bases, with 15 bases of the junction left unmatched. The CDR3 totals 17 residues. Per the germline V gene, CDR1 is SSHAT and CDR2 is FNYEAQ (reference sequence). This CDR3 reads CASSLGGRGGLADTQYF. The CDR3 coding sequence is TGTGCCAGCAGCCTAGGGGGCCGAGGGGGTCTTGCAGATACGCAGTATTTT.